A selection of T cell receptor beta chains follows, all from one sample in a study of cytomegalovirus exposure and HLA in healthy donors. Clones were read by immunoSEQ multiplex PCR, and TCRdb kept only the in-frame ones, dropping some. Among tens of thousands of clones listed, around three quarters were seen once. Sequenced material: PBMCs. The source of these receptors is a man aged 50-60 years in good health and CMV-seronegative. Both conserved end residues are part of each CDR3. Clone size is stated in some rows and not others, as once, few, many or a class when expanded.

v_call	j_call	clone_size	cdr3_aa
TRBV5-4	TRBJ1-1	.	CASSLKFSGNTEAFF
TRBV21-1	TRBJ2-7	.	CASSGRYGNSYEQYF
TRBV19	TRBJ1-1	.	CASSQGQVGNTEAFF
TRBV7-9	TRBJ1-3	few	CASGGGNTIYF
TRBV7-9	TRBJ2-7	.	CASNPRQANEQYF
TRBV29-1	TRBJ2-1	.	CSGLSNEQFF
TRBV5-1	TRBJ2-2	.	CASSSWDRGNTGELFF
TRBV7-6	TRBJ1-4	once	CASGGSGTTNEKLFF
TRBV10-1	TRBJ1-2	.	CASSESGRTLEGYTF
TRBV2	TRBJ2-7	.	CASSSGGTSGYEQYF
TRBV10-3	TRBJ2-7	.	CAISESFTHPEEQYF
TRBV10-1	TRBJ1-5	.	CASSDRDSLNQPQHF
TRBV30	TRBJ2-1	.	CASEPSSGSFEQFF
TRBV6-5	TRBJ2-7	.	CASSYSSRLSIYEQYF
TRBV6-5	TRBJ1-3	few	CASSYRGSSGNTIYF
TRBV2	TRBJ2-2	few	CASSERSHSWELFF
TRBV5-4	TRBJ1-1	once	CASSLRQGRSNTEAFF
TRBV19	TRBJ2-2	.	CASSGLGQGTGELFF
TRBV10-3	TRBJ1-5	.	CAISESDNSSQPQHF
TRBV7-6	TRBJ1-3	.	CASSRVASGNTIYF
TRBV11-2	TRBJ1-1	.	CASSGWEDGGDTEAFF
TRBV10-2	TRBJ2-3	.	CASKSSGGTDTQYF
TRBV5-1	TRBJ1-1	.	CASSGRGLHNEAFF
TRBV6-5	TRBJ1-5	few	CASSLTGNNQPQHF
TRBV6-5	TRBJ1-2	once	CASSSTAVWSYGYTF
TRBV6-5	TRBJ2-4	.	CASTKSRTGKNIQYF
TRBV6-5	TRBJ1-4	.	CASRPWRDEKLFF
TRBV11-3	TRBJ2-1	.	CASSFRDSPYNEQFF
TRBV30	TRBJ2-5	.	CAWNRVGETQYF
TRBV6-6	TRBJ1-2	once	CASSLEGTPLGYTF
TRBV5-1	TRBJ1-5	.	CASSSTGQPNQPQHF
TRBV7-9	TRBJ2-7	.	CSSSPESYEQYF
TRBV2	TRBJ1-6	.	CASRTREDSPLHF
TRBV7-2	TRBJ1-4	.	CASSKTGQFAGGEKLFF
TRBV5-1	TRBJ2-3	.	CASSLFGQGGSDTQYF
TRBV28	TRBJ2-7	few	CASTSGVKQYF
TRBV27	TRBJ1-1	.	CASSLRQGGNTEAFF
TRBV28	TRBJ2-1	.	CASSYPPADNEQFF
TRBV30	TRBJ1-2	.	CAWAGIGGYTF
TRBV7-8	TRBJ2-3	.	CASSADRGQDTQYF
TRBV6-4	TRBJ1-2	.	CASSETPGQGTGYTF
TRBV30	TRBJ1-4	.	CATNQLGNEKLFF
TRBV5-1	TRBJ1-2	.	CASSPRTGGHYGYTF
TRBV7-9	TRBJ2-3	.	CASSLASGTDTQYF
TRBV20-1	TRBJ1-2	.	CSARPGFGYTF
TRBV25-1	TRBJ2-5	.	CASRTSQETQYF
TRBV10-3	TRBJ1-2	few	CAISGRQGRDGYTF
TRBV4-1	TRBJ1-1	.	CASSHRGQGTTEAFF
TRBV5-6	TRBJ1-1	.	CASSFTDRNTEAFF
TRBV27	TRBJ1-1	.	CASSLTPRGPEAFF
TRBV5-1	TRBJ2-1	.	CASSSGLAGVAEQFF
TRBV7-9	TRBJ1-1	.	CASRWTGGLGTEAFF
TRBV4-1	TRBJ2-7	.	CASSLTGLAATYEQYF
TRBV7-9	TRBJ2-2	.	CASSLVLAGTGELFF
TRBV6-6	TRBJ1-4	.	CASSYPPGGRDEKLFF